This record concerns one TCR beta chain sequence. CD8 memory fractions consisted of CD45RO+ and CCR7-negative CD45RA+ TemRA cells together. This entry belongs to a study of shared clonotypes between healthy human individuals. The CDR3 totals 16 residues. Germline CDR1 and CDR2: LGHNA and YSLEER. The V end lost 1 base, the J end lost 3 bases, and 15 bases lay between the germline ends. Profiled with immunoSEQ multiplex PCR; TCRdb holds only in-frame clones, not every one. Of around 690,000 clones in the sample, roughly 87% were seen once. The V and J genes are TRBV4-3 and TRBJ1-1; D not certain. Material: memory CD8+ T cells from PBMCs. Documented subset: CD45RO+ cells pooled with CCR7-negative TemRA cells. This receptor was identified in a man between 18 and 35 years old in good health. Some clones in this sample may be carry-over from other donors' samples. CDR3 loop: CASSQAIRFTDTEAFF. The CDR3 bases are TGCGCCAGCAGCCAAGCTATCCGGTTTACTGACACTGAAGCTTTCTTT.